This T cell receptor beta chain was identified during a study of human T cells and chemical hapten exposure. Germline V gene sequence: CDR1 SQVTM, CDR2 ANQGSEA. The V gene end was trimmed by 6 bases and the J gene end by 14 bases; junction bases not matched to a gene: 6. The CDR3 is 11 residues long. One entry per CDR3 protein, called by TCRdb with MiXCR from the RACE reads. The profile shows tens of thousands of distinct CDR3 sequences, 5.5% to 7.5% of them singletons. The time point here: pre-sensitization, week 0. Regarding treatment: therapeutic diphenylcyclopropenone sensitization with weekly scalp DPC. This clonotype was counted between two and nine times.

The receptor's source is a woman in her 30s with alopecia areata. Some clones in this sample may be carry-over from other donors' samples. The rearrangement joins TRBV29-1 to TRBJ2-4; the match to TRBD2 covers 11 bases. The specimen was whole blood, collected in connection with sensitization to the hapten diphenylcyclopropenone (DPC). The CDR3 here is CSVWSSGGKYF. The DNA for the CDR3 is TGCAGCGTGTGGTCTAGCGGGGGGAAGTACTTC.